This T cell receptor beta chain is from a study of graft-versus-host responses after intestinal transplantation. Overall study findings and caveats: Recipient bone marrow held GvH clones, some seen earlier in ileum or blood. Early after transplant, HvG declines were associated with peak levels of circulating GvH clones.

Worth noting for this clone: Its antigen is currently unknown.

Germline CDR1 reads LNHNV; CDR2 reads YYDKDF (reference sequence). V shed 2 bases and J shed 2 bases, with 6 bases lying between them. The CDR3 is made up of 14 amino acids. Using immunoSEQ multiplex PCR, the repertoire was profiled, and TCRdb retains in-frame clones only, with some absent. The top ten hold over 0.75% of the sample, which has some 96,000 clones, 87% seen once. The sequenced sample was unstimulated CD4+ T cells sorted from spleen or lymph node cells, obtained before transplant. This chain links TRBV15 with TRBJ2-2; the D is unclear. This clonotype was obtained from a human donor who was the organ donor for an intestinal transplant. CDR3 sequence reads: CATSRLGNTGELFF. For the CDR3, the DNA is TGTGCCACCAGCAGACTGGGAAACACCGGGGAGCTGTTTTTT.